The 13 T cell receptor beta chains reported below all come from one sample, sequenced in a study of control samples from healthy donors and cancer patients. Assay used: immunoSEQ multiplex PCR; TCRdb lists only in-frame clones, some missing. Of roughly 140,000 clones in the sample, about nine tenths were seen once. The sample was blood. The source of these receptors is a man aged 25 to 40 in good health.

V and J are TRBV7-2 and TRBJ1-3; D is unresolved. The CDR3 is made up of 15 amino acids. CDR1 and CDR2 from the germline V gene are SGHTA and FQGNSA. V lost 2 bases and J 0 bases, leaving 8 bases between the germline ends. For the CDR3, the DNA is TGTGCCAGCAGCTTAAGCCTTGCCTCTGGAAACACCATATATTTT. Translation gives CASSLSLASGNTIYF. Drawing the rest from reference TRBV7-2 and TRBJ1-3, the complete variable domain is GAGVSQSPSNKVTEKGKDVELRCDPISGHTALYWYRQSLGQGLEFLIYFQGNSAPDKSGLPSDRFSAERTGGSVSTLTIQRTQQEDSAVYLCASSLSLASGNTIYFGEGSWLTVV.

This chain connects TRBV27 to TRBJ1-2; a weak D match, TRBD1 (6 bases). Germline loops: CDR1 MNHEY, CDR2 SMNVEV (reference sequence). The CDR3 totals 14 residues. The ends were cut back, 7 bases at V and 7 bases at J, with 19 bases in the middle. The CDR3 coding sequence is TGTGCCAGCACCCCGCGGGAGGGGGTGTCTGGCTACACCTTC. It is translated as CASTPREGVSGYTF.

The chain carries TRBV9 and TRBJ1-4; D not resolved. The CDR3 extends over 15 amino acids. V dropped 3 bases and J dropped 3 bases, with 12 bases sitting between them. Germline V gene sequence: CDR1 SGDLS, CDR2 YYNGEE. This CDR3 is CASSEDGRPNEKLFF. CDR3 in DNA: TGTGCCAGCAGCGAGGACGGGCGTCCTAATGAAAAACTGTTTTTT.

The chain has TRBV5-8 and TRBJ2-2, with no clear D. This CDR3 has 12 residues. V dropped 6 bases and J dropped 6 bases, with 9 bases sitting between them. Germline V CDR1 and CDR2: SGHTS, YDEGEE. Written as DNA, the CDR3 is TGTGCCAGCATTTTATCCCCCGGGGAGCTGTTTTTT. The encoded protein is CASILSPGELFF.

This chain connects TRBV12-5 to TRBJ2-1, with 10 bases that match TRBD2. V dropped 5 bases and J dropped 10; count of bases not matched to a gene: 11. The CDR3 extends over 15 amino acids. Germline CDR1 reads LGHNT; CDR2 reads FRNRAP. The CDR3 nucleotides are TGTGCTAGTGGTGGCCGCCTAGCGGGGGTCGGGGAGCAGTTCTTC. It encodes CASGGRLAGVGEQFF.

V is TRBV23-1 and J is TRBJ2-7; perhaps D is TRBD1 or TRBD2 (6 bases each). TRBV23-1 is placed among ORFs of uncertain function. The CDR3 length is 13 residues. With 1 base removed from V and 10 bases from J, the gap between germline ends came to 14 bases. The CDR3: CASSQLPGAGQYF. The CDR3 DNA follows: TGCGCCAGCAGTCAATTGCCGGGGGCAGGTCAGTACTTC.

The rearrangement joins TRBV23-1 to TRBJ1-5; TRBD1 might be the D (6 bases). TRBV23-1 is an ORF for which the function is uncertain. Trimming shortened V by 4 bases and J by 0 bases, and 19 bases separated the two germline ends. This CDR3 has 18 residues. The CDR3 loop is CASSPQTQGIYSNQPQHF. The CDR3 DNA follows: TGCGCCAGCAGTCCGCAGACACAGGGAATTTATAGCAATCAGCCCCAGCATTTT.

CDR3 coding DNA: TGCGCCAGCAGCCCGAGAACGGATGGAAACACCATATATTTT. The encoded protein is CASSPRTDGNTIYF. The gene calls are TRBV5-1 and TRBJ1-3; no definite D call. The CDR3 totals 14 residues. Trimming shortened V by 4 bases and J by 3 bases, and 11 bases separated the two germline ends. The germline V gene encodes CDR1 SGHRS and CDR2 YFSETQ.

The chain employs TRBV4-2 and TRBJ2-5, with TRBD2 matching 9 bases. CDR1 LGHNA and CDR2 YNFKEQ come from the germline V gene. CDR3 size: 18 residues. With V trimmed by 0 bases and J by 0 bases, 8 bases remained unmatched. This chain's CDR3 is CASSQDRPAGGNQETQYF. In DNA form, the CDR3 reads TGTGCCAGCAGCCAAGATCGACCCGCGGGGGGGAACCAAGAGACCCAGTACTTC.

The V and J genes are TRBV19 and TRBJ2-7, with TRBD1 identical over 7 bases. This CDR3 has 15 residues. Per the germline V gene, CDR1 is LNHDA and CDR2 is SQIVND (reference sequence). V was clipped by 2 bases and J by 2 bases; unmatched bases: 6. The DNA of the CDR3 is TGTGCCAGTAGTATATCCTCGACAGGGACCTACGAGCAGTACTTC. Translating gives CASSISSTGTYEQYF.

This sequence joins TRBV2 and TRBJ2-7; TRBD1 matches 7 bases. The CDR3 runs 14 residues. CDR1 is SNHLY, CDR2 FYNNEI, per germline. V lost 1 base and J lost 5; bases outside the gene matches: 5. CDR3 bases: TGTGCCAGCAGTGAAGACAGGGGAGTTCACGAGCAGTACTTC. Protein sequence: CASSEDRGVHEQYF. The variable domain in full, with the rest retrieved from reference TRBV2 and TRBJ2-7, is EPEVTQTPSHQVTQMGQEVILRCVPISNHLYFYWYRQILGQKVEFLVSFYNNEISEKSEIFDDQFSVERPDGSNFTLKIRSTKLEDSAMYFCASSEDRGVHEQYFGPGTRLTVT.

The genes are TRBV30 and TRBJ2-1, with a possible D match to TRBD2 (6 bases). Germline lookup yields CDR1 GTSNPN and CDR2 SVGIG (reference sequence). This CDR3 contains 14 residues. Trimming shortened V by 2 bases and J by 7 bases, and 15 bases separated the two germline ends. CDR3 amino acids: CAWSFFGEVNEQFF. The CDR3 region has the DNA TGTGCCTGGAGTTTTTTCGGGGAGGTGAATGAGCAGTTCTTC.

The rearrangement joins TRBV7-3 to TRBJ1-2; TRBD1 matches 9 bases. Germline V lookup: CDR1 SGHTA, CDR2 FQGTGA. This CDR3 has 13 amino acids. Trimming cost V 6 bases and J 10 bases; bases outside gene matches: 9. CDR3 in DNA: TGTGCCAGCAGTCCGGGACAGGGTGTGGACTACACCTTC. As protein: CASSPGQGVDYTF.